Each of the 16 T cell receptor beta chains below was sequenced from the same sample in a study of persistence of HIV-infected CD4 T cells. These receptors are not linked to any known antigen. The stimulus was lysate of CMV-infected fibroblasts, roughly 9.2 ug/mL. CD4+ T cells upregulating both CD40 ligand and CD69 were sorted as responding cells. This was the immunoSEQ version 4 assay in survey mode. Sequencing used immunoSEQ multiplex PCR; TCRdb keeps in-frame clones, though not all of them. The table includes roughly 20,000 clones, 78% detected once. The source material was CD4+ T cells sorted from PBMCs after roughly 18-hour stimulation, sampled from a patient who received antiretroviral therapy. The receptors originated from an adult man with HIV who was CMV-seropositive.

The CDR3 sequence: CASSPGQSYYEQYF. Written as DNA, the CDR3 is TGTGCCAGCAGCCCGGGACAGAGCTACTACGAGCAGTACTTC. The chain joins TRBV5-4 to TRBJ2-7; 7 bases agree with TRBD1. V lost 4 bases to trimming and J lost 3 bases; unmatched junction nucleotides: 7. The germline gives CDR1 SGHNT, CDR2 YYREEE (reference sequence). The CDR3 covers 14 residues.

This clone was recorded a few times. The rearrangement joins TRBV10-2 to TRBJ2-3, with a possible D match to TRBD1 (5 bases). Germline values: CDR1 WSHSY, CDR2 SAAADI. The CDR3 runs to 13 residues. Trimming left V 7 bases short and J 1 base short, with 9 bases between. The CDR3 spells CASMGRRTDTQYF. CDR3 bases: TGCGCCAGCATGGGGCGACGCACAGATACGCAGTATTTT.

The CDR3 loop reads CASGLVWGSSSYNSPLHF. The CDR3 coding sequence is TGTGCTAGTGGTTTGGTTTGGGGGTCCAGCTCCTATAATTCACCCCTCCACTTT. V and J are TRBV12-5 and TRBJ1-6; a possible D gene is TRBD1 (5 bases). The length of the CDR3 is 18 residues. Trimming took off 0 bases at V and 0 bases at J, with 12 bases between the two ends. Germline V lookup: CDR1 LGHNT, CDR2 FRNRAP. The full variable domain, in which reference TRBV12-5 and TRBJ1-6 provide the parts outside the CDR3, is DARVTQTPRHKVTEMGQEVTMRCQPILGHNTVFWYRQTMMQGLELLAYFRNRAPLDDSGMPKDRFSAEMPDATLATLKIQPSEPRDSAVYFCASGLVWGSSSYNSPLHFGNGTRLTVT.

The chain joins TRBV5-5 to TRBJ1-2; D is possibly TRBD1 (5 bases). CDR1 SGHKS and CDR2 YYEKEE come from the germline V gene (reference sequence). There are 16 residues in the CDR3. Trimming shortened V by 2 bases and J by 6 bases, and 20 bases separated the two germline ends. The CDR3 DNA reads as TGTGCCAGCAGCTTAGGGCAGGGCCACACCCGGAATGGCTACACCTTC. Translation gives CASSLGQGHTRNGYTF.

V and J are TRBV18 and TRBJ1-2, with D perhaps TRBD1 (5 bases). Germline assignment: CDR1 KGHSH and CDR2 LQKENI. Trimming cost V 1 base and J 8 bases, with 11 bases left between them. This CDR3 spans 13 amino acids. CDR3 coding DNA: TGTGCCAGCTCACCACAGAGGGGCGAGGGCTACACCTTC. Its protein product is CASSPQRGEGYTF.

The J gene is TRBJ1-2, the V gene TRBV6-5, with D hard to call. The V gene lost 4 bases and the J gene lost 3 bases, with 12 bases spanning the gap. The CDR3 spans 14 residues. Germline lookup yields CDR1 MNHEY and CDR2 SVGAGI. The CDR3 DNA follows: TGTGCCAGCAGTTCCCCGGGTCCGGACTATGGCTACACCTTC. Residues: CASSSPGPDYGYTF.

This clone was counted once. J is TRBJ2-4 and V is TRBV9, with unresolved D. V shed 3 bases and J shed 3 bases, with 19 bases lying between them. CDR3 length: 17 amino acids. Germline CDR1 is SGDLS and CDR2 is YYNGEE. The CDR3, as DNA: TGTGCCAGCAGCGCCCTTCCGGAGAGTTACGGCAAAAACATTCAGTACTTC. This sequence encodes CASSALPESYGKNIQYF.

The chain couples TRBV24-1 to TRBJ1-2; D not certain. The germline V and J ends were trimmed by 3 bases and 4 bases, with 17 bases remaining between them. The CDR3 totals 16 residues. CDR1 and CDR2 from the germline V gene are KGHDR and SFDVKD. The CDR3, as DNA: TGTGCCACCAGTGATCCCGCGGCGGACGTGGCCTATGGCTACACCTTC. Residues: CATSDPAADVAYGYTF.

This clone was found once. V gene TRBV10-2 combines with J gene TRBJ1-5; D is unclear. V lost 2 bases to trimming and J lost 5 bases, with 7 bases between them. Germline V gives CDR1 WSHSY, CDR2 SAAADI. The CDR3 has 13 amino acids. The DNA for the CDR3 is TGCGCCAGCAGTGAGCAGGAGGATCAGCCCCAGCATTTT. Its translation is CASSEQEDQPQHF.

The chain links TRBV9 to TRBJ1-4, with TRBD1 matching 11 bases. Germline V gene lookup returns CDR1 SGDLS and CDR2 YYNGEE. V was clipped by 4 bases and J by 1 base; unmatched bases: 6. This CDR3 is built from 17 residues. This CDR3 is CASSLGQGARTNEKLFF. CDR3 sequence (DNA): TGTGCCAGCAGCCTCGGACAGGGGGCACGAACTAATGAAAAACTGTTTTTT.

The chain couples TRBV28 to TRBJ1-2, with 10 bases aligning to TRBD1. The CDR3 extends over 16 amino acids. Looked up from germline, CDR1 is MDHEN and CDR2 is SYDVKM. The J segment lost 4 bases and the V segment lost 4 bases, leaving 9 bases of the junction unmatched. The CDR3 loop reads CASSSGQGDPFYGYTF. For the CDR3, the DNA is TGTGCCAGCAGTTCCGGACAGGGGGATCCCTTCTATGGCTACACCTTC.

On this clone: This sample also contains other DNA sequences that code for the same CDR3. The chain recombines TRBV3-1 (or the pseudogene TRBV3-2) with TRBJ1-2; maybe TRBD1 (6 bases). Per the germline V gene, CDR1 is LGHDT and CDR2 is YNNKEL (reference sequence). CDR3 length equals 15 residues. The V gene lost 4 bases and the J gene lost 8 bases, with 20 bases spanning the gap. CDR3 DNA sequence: TGTGCCAGCAGCCTGCTCCGTGGGGGGCCGGGGGGCTACACCTTC. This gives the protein CASSLLRGGPGGYTF.

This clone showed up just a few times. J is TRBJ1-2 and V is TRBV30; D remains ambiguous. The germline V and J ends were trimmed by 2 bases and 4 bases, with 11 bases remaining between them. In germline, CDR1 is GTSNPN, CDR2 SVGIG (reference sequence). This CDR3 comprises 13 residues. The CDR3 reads CAWSRGASYGYTF. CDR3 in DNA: TGTGCCTGGAGTCGGGGAGCGAGCTATGGCTACACCTTC.

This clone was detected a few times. The CDR3 protein is CASTAGMGEAFF. CDR3 coding DNA: TGTGCCAGCACGGCGGGGATGGGTGAAGCTTTCTTT. This sequence joins TRBV14 and TRBJ1-1; D ambiguous. V was cut by 7 bases and J by 7 bases, with 13 bases left in between. The CDR3 is 12 amino acids. Germline values: CDR1 SGHDN, CDR2 FVKESK.

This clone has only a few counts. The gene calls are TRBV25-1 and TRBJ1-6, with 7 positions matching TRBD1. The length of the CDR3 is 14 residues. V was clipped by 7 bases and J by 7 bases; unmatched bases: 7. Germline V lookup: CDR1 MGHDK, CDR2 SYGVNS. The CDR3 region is CASTSDRTNSPLHF. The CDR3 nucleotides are TGTGCCAGCACCTCGGACAGGACCAATTCACCCCTCCACTTT.

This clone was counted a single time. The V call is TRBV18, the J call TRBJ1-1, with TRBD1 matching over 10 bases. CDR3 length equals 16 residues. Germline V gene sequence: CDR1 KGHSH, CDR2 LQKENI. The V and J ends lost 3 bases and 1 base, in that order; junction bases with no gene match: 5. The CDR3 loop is CASSPQTGGTNTEAFF. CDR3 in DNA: TGTGCCAGCTCACCTCAGACAGGGGGCACGAACACTGAAGCTTTCTTT.